The sequence of this T cell receptor beta chain was determined in a study of response to subunit inactivated influenza vaccine. Study-wide results and limits: After each seasonal influenza vaccination, few new T cells are recruited, the authors suggested.

The CDR3 runs to 14 residues. Germline V gives CDR1 DFQATT, CDR2 SNEGSKA (reference sequence). V was pared by 1 base and J by 0 bases, with 9 bases between. This clonotype occurred a few times. Its cognate antigen is unknown. TCRdb re-derived calls from the RT-PCR reads in MiXCR, one entry per CDR3 protein. The sample comprises hundreds of thousands of distinct CDR3 sequences, 25% of which are singletons, and 1.9% rests with the top ten. This chain joins TRBV20-1 and TRBJ1-1, with D hard to call. The sequence was obtained from a man between 50 and 59 years old who received an inactivated influenza vaccine. This material consisted of CD4+ T cells sorted from PBMCs, taken roughly 5 days after vaccination. The CDR3 coding sequence is TGCAGTGCTAGAGCGCAGCCCCTGAACACTGAAGCTTTCTTT. It codes for CSARAQPLNTEAFF.